Detailed here is one T cell receptor (beta chain). Antigen unknown. The sample carries other DNA sequences with the same CDR3. This sample stems from a study of shared clonotypes between healthy human individuals. Overall study context: There were three CD4 naive, three CD4 memory, two CD8 naive and one CD8 memory plates per donor. Study outcomes and limitations: What naive subsets generally showed was a larger estimated richness than memory subsets showed.

Authors' analysis steps: Junction-only immunoSEQ data arrived without quality scores, meaning filtering differed. Assay: immunoSEQ multiplex PCR; the TCRdb copy retains only in-frame clones and omits some. The V and J calls and clone size were taken over from that table, and D and trimming were inferred from the DNA. The table records roughly 2.2 million clones, under 95% of them present only once. This TCR came from a man between 18 and 35 years old in good health. Some clones in this sample may be carry-over from other donors' samples. The sequencing sample was made of naive CD4+ T cells from PBMCs. Stated subset: CD45RA+ positively selected.

This CDR3 reads CASSLGPSYEQYF. CDR3 sequence (DNA): TGTGCCAGCAGCTTGGGCCCCTCCTACGAGCAGTACTTC. The rearrangement uses TRBV7-2 and TRBJ2-7, with D unresolved. The V end lost 3 bases, the J end lost 0 bases, and 6 bases lay between the germline ends. Germline CDR1 is SGHTA and CDR2 is FQGNSA. This CDR3 region has 13 residues.